This T cell receptor (beta chain) was identified in a study of cytomegalovirus exposure and HLA in healthy donors. This CDR3 comprises 16 residues. Trimming stripped 2 bases from V and 2 bases from J, with 15 bases between. Germline V gene lookup returns CDR1 MNHEY and CDR2 SMNVEV (reference sequence). The PCR contained 60 Vbeta and 13 Jbeta primers. Method: immunoSEQ multiplex PCR; TCRdb's copy keeps in-frame clones and lacks some. This table holds some 200,000 clones, nearly 80% found once. The rearrangement uses TRBV27 and TRBJ2-5, with a weak D call TRBD2 (6 bases). The sample comprised PBMCs. The origin of this receptor is a female donor in good health and CMV-seronegative. The CDR3 spells CASSLRSGPIQETQYF. In DNA form, the CDR3 reads TGTGCCAGCAGTTTAAGAAGCGGGCCAATTCAAGAGACCCAGTACTTC.